These 26 T cell receptor beta chains came from one sample sequenced in a study. Treg sorting used a CD4+CD25+CD127-/low gate. One entry per CDR3 protein, called by TCRdb with MiXCR from the 5' RACE reads. This sample has several thousand distinct CDR3 sequences, with 65% to 85% found just once. The sample consisted of tumor-infiltrating Tregs sorted from the breast tumor. These receptors originate from a female donor with breast cancer.

This rearrangement joins TRBV24-1 to TRBJ2-1; 16 nucleotides agree with TRBD2. Trimming at V came to 4 bases and at J to 7 bases, leaving 12 bases not matched to a gene. This CDR3 has 19 residues. Germline assignment: CDR1 KGHDR and CDR2 SFDVKD. CDR3 protein: CATSDLPEGLAGGRNEQFF. For the CDR3, the DNA is TGTGCCACCAGTGACCTGCCCGAGGGACTAGCGGGAGGGAGGAATGAGCAGTTCTTC.

V usage is TRBV5-1 and J usage is TRBJ1-1, with D possibly TRBD1 on 5 matching bases. The CDR3 length is 14 residues. V was trimmed by 5 bases and J by 1 base, leaving 12 bases between them. Germline V lookup: CDR1 SGHRS, CDR2 YFSETQ. CDR3 in amino acids: CASRRIDRNTEAFF. The CDR3 bases are TGCGCCAGCAGACGAATAGACAGGAACACTGAAGCTTTCTTT.

The V and J genes are TRBV6-5 and TRBJ1-1, with a weak D call TRBD1 (5 bases). V was trimmed by 4 bases and J by 4 bases, leaving 13 bases between them. CDR1 is MNHEY, CDR2 SVGAGI, per germline. This CDR3 contains 14 residues. The DNA of the CDR3 is TGTGCCAGCAGTTCGGACGGGGGGGGCACTGAAGCTTTCTTT. Protein product: CASSSDGGGTEAFF.

This clonotype came up once. The J gene is TRBJ2-7, the V gene TRBV28, with 7 bases fitting TRBD2. There are 14 residues in the CDR3. Per germline, CDR1 MDHEN and CDR2 SYDVKM. Trimming at V came to 10 bases and at J to 2 bases, leaving 11 bases not matched to a gene. The CDR3 region has the DNA TGTGCCACTTCGGCGGGAGTACATCCCTACGAGCAGTACTTC. Protein sequence: CATSAGVHPYEQYF.

There are a few counts of this clonotype. The V gene is TRBV3-1, the J gene TRBJ2-1; D not certain. Germline V gene lookup returns CDR1 LGHDT and CDR2 YNNKEL (reference sequence). Trimming removed 4 bases at V and 7 bases at J, with 14 bases between. The CDR3 loop spans 14 amino acids. The CDR3 reads CASSRTSRGNEQFF. The CDR3 DNA reads TGTGCCAGCAGCCGGACGAGCCGAGGTAATGAGCAGTTCTTC.

This chain links TRBV6-5 with TRBJ2-2, with D unclear. The germline CDR1 and CDR2 sequences are MNHEY and SVGAGI. V lost 1 base and J lost 10, with 13 bases in between. The CDR3 extends over 14 amino acids. The CDR3 region has the DNA TGTGCCAGCAGTTACTGGGCCCGAGTATCGGAGCTGTTTTTT. It codes for CASSYWARVSELFF.

V and J are TRBV20-1 and TRBJ2-3, with D perhaps TRBD1 (5 bases). Trimming cost V 2 bases and J 1 base, with 10 bases left between them. This CDR3 has 14 residues. Germline values: CDR1 DFQATT, CDR2 SNEGSKA (reference sequence). CDR3 nucleotide sequence: TGCAGTGCTAGACTTCAGGGTCGCACAGATACGCAGTATTTT. The encoded protein is CSARLQGRTDTQYF.

This chain uses TRBV7-2 with TRBJ2-1, with 7 nucleotides matching TRBD1. The J segment lost 7 bases and the V segment lost 3 bases, leaving 3 bases of the junction unmatched. Germline V CDR1 and CDR2: SGHTA, FQGNSA. The CDR3 sequence is 13 residues long. The DNA of the CDR3 is TGTGCCAGCAGCTTGGGACAGCATAATGAGCAGTTCTTC. This translates into CASSLGQHNEQFF.

This chain connects TRBV4-2 to TRBJ2-3; D remains ambiguous. The CDR3 is made up of 16 amino acids. Per germline, CDR1 LGHNA and CDR2 YNFKEQ. The V gene lost 0 bases and the J gene lost 3 bases, with 13 bases spanning the gap. The CDR3 DNA reads as TGTGCCAGCAGCCAAGAGGCCAGCCCCCGAACAGATACGCAGTATTTT. Translating it yields CASSQEASPRTDTQYF.

This clonotype has just a few counts. CDR3 nucleotide sequence: TGTGCCAGCAGCTTAGGCTTCGGACCACAGGGGAGCAATCAGCCCCAGCATTTT. Translation gives CASSLGFGPQGSNQPQHF. This rearrangement joins TRBV7-8 to TRBJ1-5; TRBD1 matches 7 bases. V lost 1 base, J lost 1 base, and 10 bases stayed unmatched. The CDR3 length is 18 residues. CDR1 SGHVS and CDR2 FQNEAQ come from the germline V gene.

The chain joins TRBV7-6 to TRBJ1-2; weak D call: TRBD1 (5 bases). The CDR3 runs 15 residues. Germline-derived CDR1 and CDR2 are SGHVS and FNYEAQ. Trimming left V 5 bases short and J 2 bases short, with 15 bases between. CDR3 amino acids: CASSPRGGINYGYTF. The CDR3, as DNA: TGTGCCAGCAGCCCGAGGGGAGGGATAAACTATGGCTACACCTTC.

The gene calls are TRBV20-1 and TRBJ2-3; D gene uncertain. The CDR3 extends over 14 amino acids. Germline lookup yields CDR1 DFQATT and CDR2 SNEGSKA (reference sequence). V was cut by 3 bases and J by 2 bases, with 12 bases left in between. CDR3 loop: CSARKGPNTDTQYF. The CDR3 DNA sequence: TGCAGTGCTAGGAAAGGGCCAAACACAGATACGCAGTATTTT.

The rearrangement uses TRBV11-2 and TRBJ2-1; D uncertain. CDR3 size: 11 residues. The V gene lost 5 bases and the J gene lost 8 bases, with 7 bases spanning the gap. Per germline, CDR1 SGHAT and CDR2 FQNNGV. The CDR3 DNA reads as TGTGCCAGCAGCACGCGTCATGAGCAGTTCTTC. Its translation is CASSTRHEQFF.

The chain carries TRBV28 and TRBJ2-1; D might be TRBD1 or TRBD2, each matching 5 bases. Trimming stripped 5 bases from V and 6 bases from J, with 11 bases between. The CDR3 sequence is 13 residues long. Germline lookup yields CDR1 MDHEN and CDR2 SYDVKM. The CDR3 loop reads CASSGGQSNEQFF. CDR3 nucleotides: TGTGCCAGCAGTGGGGGTCAATCCAATGAGCAGTTCTTC. The full variable domain, in which reference TRBV28 and TRBJ2-1 provide the parts outside the CDR3, is DVKVTQSSRYLVKRTGEKVFLECVQDMDHENMFWYRQDPGLGLRLIYFSYDVKMKEKGDIPEGYSVSREKKERFSLILESASTNQTSMYLCASSGGQSNEQFFGPGTRLTVL.

This clonotype was seen a few times. Here the CDR3 reads CASSLSGTGTGSPLHF. The CDR3 DNA sequence: TGTGCCAGCAGTCTTTCCGGGACAGGGACGGGATCACCCCTCCACTTT. The rearrangement links TRBV12-3 or TRBV12-4 to TRBJ1-6; TRBD1 matches 9 bases. The CDR3 is made up of 16 amino acids. The trim removed 5 bases at V and 10 bases at J, leaving 12 bases unmatched.

This clonotype was seen only once. The rearrangement links TRBV6-1 to TRBJ2-1, with 7 positions matching TRBD2. V trimming: 0 bases; J trimming: 3 bases; junction bases outside the gene matches: 5. Germline loops: CDR1 MNHNS, CDR2 SASEGT. This CDR3 has 16 residues. CDR3 nucleotides: TGTGCCAGCAGTGAAGCGGGAGGGTCCAACTACAATGAGCAGTTCTTC. Protein: CASSEAGGSNYNEQFF.

The chain employs TRBV6-5 and TRBJ1-2, with no clear D. The germline gives CDR1 MNHEY, CDR2 SVGAGI. V was clipped by 0 bases and J by 5 bases, with 4 bases between them. The CDR3 runs 12 residues. CDR3 region: CASSYSGYGYTF. CDR3 nucleotide sequence: TGTGCCAGCAGTTACTCGGGGTATGGCTACACCTTC.

J is TRBJ2-3 and V is TRBV5-1; 9 positions agree with TRBD2. V dropped 2 bases and J dropped 5; count of bases not matched to a gene: 3. This CDR3 is 14 amino acids long. Germline lookup yields CDR1 SGHRS and CDR2 YFSETQ. CDR3 region: CASSFSGRLDTQYF. The CDR3 DNA follows: TGCGCCAGCAGCTTTAGCGGGAGATTAGATACGCAGTATTTT.

The chain carries TRBV12-3 or TRBV12-4 and TRBJ1-1; TRBD1 is a possible D gene (6 bases). The CDR3 length is 12 residues. V lost 9 bases to trimming and J lost 1 base, with 9 bases between them. CDR3 DNA: TGTGCCAGTTCGGACAGGAACACTGAAGCTTTCTTT. It is translated as CASSDRNTEAFF.

This sequence joins TRBV7-2 and TRBJ2-7, with 8 bases aligning to TRBD1. V shed 5 bases and J 6 bases; nucleotides not matched to a gene: 9. The CDR3 contains 14 residues. Germline V lookup: CDR1 SGHTA, CDR2 FQGNSA. The CDR3 nucleotides are TGTGCCAGCAGCCTACGGACAGGGACAGGCGAGCAGTACTTC. Residues: CASSLRTGTGEQYF.

On this clonotype itself: A read error may produce the germline difference seen at one junction end. This chain connects TRBV7-2 to TRBJ1-4; D is perhaps TRBD1 (5 bases). Germline V gene lookup returns CDR1 SGHTA and CDR2 FQGNSA. CDR3 length: 12 residues. The CDR3 region has the DNA TGTGCCAGCTCCACTCGGGACGAAAAACTGGTTTTT. This codes for CASSTRDEKLVF. Variable domain in full (rest from reference TRBV7-2 and TRBJ1-4): GAGVSQSPSNKVTEKGKDVELRCDPISGHTALYWYRQSLGQGLEFLIYFQGNSAPDKSGLPSDRFSAERTGGSVSTLTIQRTQQEDSAVYLCASSTRDEKLVFGSGTQLSVL.

The V and J genes are TRBV5-1 and TRBJ2-5; TRBD2 might be the D (6 bases). Germline V gene data show CDR1 as SGHRS and CDR2 as YFSETQ. This CDR3 contains 14 residues. Trimming shortened V by 2 bases and J by 5 bases, and 13 bases separated the two germline ends. CDR3 region: CASSFSTSLETQYF. DNA of the CDR3: TGCGCCAGCAGCTTCTCTACTAGCTTGGAGACCCAGTACTTC.

J is TRBJ1-5 and V is TRBV6-5, with 7 nucleotides matching TRBD1. This CDR3 comprises 16 residues. V gave up 4 bases and J gave up 7 bases; unmatched junction bases: 13. Per the germline V gene, CDR1 is MNHEY and CDR2 is SVGAGI. CDR3 protein: CASSSKGQVGQQPQHF. CDR3 nucleotides: TGTGCCAGCAGTTCCAAAGGACAGGTCGGCCAGCAGCCCCAGCATTTT.

The V and J genes are TRBV6-5 and TRBJ2-3; the match to TRBD1 covers 7 bases. The germline CDR1 and CDR2 sequences are MNHEY and SVGAGI. This CDR3 contains 15 residues. V lost 4 bases, J lost 0 bases, and 4 bases stayed unmatched. This CDR3 reads CASSSTGTSTDTQYF. CDR3 coding DNA: TGTGCCAGCAGTTCGACAGGGACGAGCACAGATACGCAGTATTTT.

The chain recombines TRBV20-1 with TRBJ2-7, with 11 bases fitting TRBD2. CDR3 length equals 15 residues. Per germline, CDR1 DFQATT and CDR2 SNEGSKA (reference sequence). V trimming: 3 bases; J trimming: 6 bases; junction bases outside the gene matches: 10. CDR3 residues: CSASAISGGVGEQYF. The DNA of the CDR3 is TGCAGTGCTAGCGCAATTAGCGGGGGGGTTGGCGAGCAGTACTTC.

Worth noting for this clonotype: One end of the junction does not line up with germline, which may come from a read error. This chain uses TRBV5-1 with TRBJ2-3; 7 bases align to TRBD2. There are 17 residues in the CDR3. Germline-derived CDR1 and CDR2 are SGHRS and YFSETQ. The CDR3 is CASSLGEGTSVFPSQYF. As DNA, the CDR3 is TGCGCCAGCAGTTTGGGGGAGGGCACCTCGGTGTTTCCATCGCAGTATTTT. Full variable domain (missing parts from reference TRBV5-1 and TRBJ2-3): KAGVTQTPRYLIKTRGQQVTLSCSPISGHRSVSWYQQTPGQGLQFLFEYFSETQRNKGNFPGRFSGRQFSNSRSEMNVSTLELGDSALYLCASSLGEGTSVFPSQYFGPGTRLTVL.